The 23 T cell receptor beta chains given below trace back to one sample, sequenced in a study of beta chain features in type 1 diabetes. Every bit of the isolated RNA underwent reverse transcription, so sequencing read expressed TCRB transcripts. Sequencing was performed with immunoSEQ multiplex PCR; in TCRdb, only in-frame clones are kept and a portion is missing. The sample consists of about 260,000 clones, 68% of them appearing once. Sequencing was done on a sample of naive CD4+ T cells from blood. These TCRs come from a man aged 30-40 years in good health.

The CDR3 is CAWSPSGRPYNEQFF. Here the CDR3 DNA reads TGTGCCTGGAGCCCTAGCGGGAGACCCTACAATGAGCAGTTCTTC. The chain recombines TRBV30 with TRBJ2-1, with 10 bases fitting TRBD2. There are 15 residues in the CDR3. Germline V gene data show CDR1 as GTSNPN and CDR2 as SVGIG (reference sequence). V lost 3 bases, J lost 2 bases, and 4 bases stayed unmatched.

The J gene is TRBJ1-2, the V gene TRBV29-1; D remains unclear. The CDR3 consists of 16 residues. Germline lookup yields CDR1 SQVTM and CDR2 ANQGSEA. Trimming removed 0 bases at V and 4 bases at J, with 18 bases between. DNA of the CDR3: TGCAGCGTTGAAGAAGCGGAGGGCCGGGAGACCTATGGCTACACCTTC. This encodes CSVEEAEGRETYGYTF.

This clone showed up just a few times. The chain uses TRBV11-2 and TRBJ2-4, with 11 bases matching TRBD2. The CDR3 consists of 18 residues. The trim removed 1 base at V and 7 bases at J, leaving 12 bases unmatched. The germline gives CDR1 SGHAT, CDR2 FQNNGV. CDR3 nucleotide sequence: TGTGCCAGCAGCTTAGGGACACTAGCGGGGGCTGCAGGGAACATTCAGTACTTC. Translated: CASSLGTLAGAAGNIQYF.

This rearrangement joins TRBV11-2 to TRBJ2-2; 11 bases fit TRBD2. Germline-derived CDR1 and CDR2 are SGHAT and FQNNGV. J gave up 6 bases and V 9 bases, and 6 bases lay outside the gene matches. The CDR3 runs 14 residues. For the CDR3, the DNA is TGTGCCAGTACTGGGACTAGCGGATCCGGGGAGCTGTTTTTT. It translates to CASTGTSGSGELFF. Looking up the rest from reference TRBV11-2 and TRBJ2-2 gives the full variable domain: EAGVAQSPRYKIIEKRQSVAFWCNPISGHATLYWYQQILGQGPKLLIQFQNNGVVDDSQLPKDRFSAERLKGVDSTLKIQPAKLEDSAVYLCASTGTSGSGELFFGEGSRLTVL.

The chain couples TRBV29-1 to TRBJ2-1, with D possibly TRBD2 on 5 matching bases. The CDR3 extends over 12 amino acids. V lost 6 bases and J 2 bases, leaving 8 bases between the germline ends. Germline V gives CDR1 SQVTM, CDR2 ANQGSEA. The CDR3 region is CSVDGAYNEQFF. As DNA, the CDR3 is TGCAGCGTGGACGGGGCCTACAATGAGCAGTTCTTC.

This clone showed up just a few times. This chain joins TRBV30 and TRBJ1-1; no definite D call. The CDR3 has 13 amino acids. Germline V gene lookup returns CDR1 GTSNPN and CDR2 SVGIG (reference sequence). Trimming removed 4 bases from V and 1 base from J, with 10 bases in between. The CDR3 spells CAWTQRTNTEAFF. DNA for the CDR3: TGTGCCTGGACACAGAGAACGAACACTGAAGCTTTCTTT.

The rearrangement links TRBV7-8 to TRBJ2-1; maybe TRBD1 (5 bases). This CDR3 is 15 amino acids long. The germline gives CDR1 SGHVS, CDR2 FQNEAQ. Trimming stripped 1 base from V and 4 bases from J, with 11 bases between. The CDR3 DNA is TGTGCCAGCAGCTTAGTGGGGCCACTTTACAATGAGCAGTTCTTC. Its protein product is CASSLVGPLYNEQFF.

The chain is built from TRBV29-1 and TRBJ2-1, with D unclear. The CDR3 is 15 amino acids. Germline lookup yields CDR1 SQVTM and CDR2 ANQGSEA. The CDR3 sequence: CRVKGQESSYNEQFF. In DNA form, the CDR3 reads TGCAGGGTGAAAGGCCAGGAGAGCTCCTACAATGAGCAGTTCTTC.

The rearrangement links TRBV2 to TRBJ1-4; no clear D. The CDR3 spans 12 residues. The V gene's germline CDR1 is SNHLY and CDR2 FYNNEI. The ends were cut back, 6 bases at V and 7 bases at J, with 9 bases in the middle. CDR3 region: CASSGGSEKLFF. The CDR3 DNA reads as TGTGCCAGCAGCGGAGGCAGTGAAAAACTGTTTTTT.

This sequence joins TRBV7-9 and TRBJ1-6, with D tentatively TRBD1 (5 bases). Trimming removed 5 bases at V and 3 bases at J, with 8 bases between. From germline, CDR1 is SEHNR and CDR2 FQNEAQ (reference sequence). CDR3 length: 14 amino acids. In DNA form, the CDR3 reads TGTGCCAGCAGCACGGGGGTCTATAATTCACCCCTCCACTTT. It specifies CASSTGVYNSPLHF.

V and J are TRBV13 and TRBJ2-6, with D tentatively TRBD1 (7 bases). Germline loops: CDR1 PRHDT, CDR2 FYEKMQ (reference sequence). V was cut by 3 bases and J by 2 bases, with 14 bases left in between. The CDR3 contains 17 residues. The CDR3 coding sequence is TGTGCCAGCAGCTTGCGGAGGGGGCAGGCTGGGGCCAACGTCCTGACTTTC. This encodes CASSLRRGQAGANVLTF.

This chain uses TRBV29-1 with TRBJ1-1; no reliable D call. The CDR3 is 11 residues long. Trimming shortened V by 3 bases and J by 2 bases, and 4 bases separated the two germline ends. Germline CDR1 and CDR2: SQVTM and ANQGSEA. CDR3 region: CSVDDNTEAFF. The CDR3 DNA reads TGCAGCGTTGACGATAACACTGAAGCTTTCTTT.

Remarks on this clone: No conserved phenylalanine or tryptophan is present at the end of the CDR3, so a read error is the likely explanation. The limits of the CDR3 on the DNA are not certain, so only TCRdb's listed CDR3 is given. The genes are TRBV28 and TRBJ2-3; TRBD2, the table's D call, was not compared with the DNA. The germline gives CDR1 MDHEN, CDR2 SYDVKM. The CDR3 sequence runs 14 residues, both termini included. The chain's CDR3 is CASSTIGLAGPLDL.

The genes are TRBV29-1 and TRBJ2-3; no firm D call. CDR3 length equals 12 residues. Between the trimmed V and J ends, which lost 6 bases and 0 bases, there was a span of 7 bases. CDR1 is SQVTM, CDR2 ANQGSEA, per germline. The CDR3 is CSVNPSTDTQYF. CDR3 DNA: TGCAGCGTCAACCCTAGCACAGATACGCAGTATTTT.

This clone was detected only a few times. This CDR3 is CSVESQGPGNEQFF. In DNA, the CDR3 is TGCAGCGTTGAAAGTCAGGGTCCGGGTAATGAGCAGTTCTTC. V usage is TRBV29-1 and J usage is TRBJ2-1; D possibly corresponds to TRBD1 (5 bases). Germline V gene sequence: CDR1 SQVTM, CDR2 ANQGSEA. Trimming shortened V by 2 bases and J by 7 bases, and 15 bases separated the two germline ends. The CDR3 extends over 14 amino acids.

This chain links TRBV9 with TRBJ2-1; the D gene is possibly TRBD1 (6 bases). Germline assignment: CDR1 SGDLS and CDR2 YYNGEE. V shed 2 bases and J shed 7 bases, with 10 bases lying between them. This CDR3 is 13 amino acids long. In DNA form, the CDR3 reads TGTGCCAGCAGCGTGGACAGTCCAAATGAGCAGTTCTTC. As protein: CASSVDSPNEQFF.

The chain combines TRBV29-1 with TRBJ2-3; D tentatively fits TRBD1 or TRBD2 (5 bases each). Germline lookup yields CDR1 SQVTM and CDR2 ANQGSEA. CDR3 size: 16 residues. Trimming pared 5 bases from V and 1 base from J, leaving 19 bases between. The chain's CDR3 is CSVTSLEEGGTDTQYF. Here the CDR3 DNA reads TGCAGCGTTACCAGTTTGGAGGAAGGGGGCACAGATACGCAGTATTTT.

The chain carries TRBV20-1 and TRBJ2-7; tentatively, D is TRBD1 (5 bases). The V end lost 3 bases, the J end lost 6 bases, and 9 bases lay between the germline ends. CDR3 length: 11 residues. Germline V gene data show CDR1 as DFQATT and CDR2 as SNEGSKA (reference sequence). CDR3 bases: TGCAGTGCTAGCGGACACCTCGAGCAGTACTTC. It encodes CSASGHLEQYF.

In DNA, the CDR3 is TGCAGTGCTAGTTTGGCCTACGAGCAGTACTTC. The encoded protein is CSASLAYEQYF. J is TRBJ2-7 and V is TRBV20-1; D remains unclear. The CDR3 runs to 11 residues. The germline CDR1 and CDR2 sequences are DFQATT and SNEGSKA (reference sequence). V lost 3 bases and J lost 2, with 5 bases in between.

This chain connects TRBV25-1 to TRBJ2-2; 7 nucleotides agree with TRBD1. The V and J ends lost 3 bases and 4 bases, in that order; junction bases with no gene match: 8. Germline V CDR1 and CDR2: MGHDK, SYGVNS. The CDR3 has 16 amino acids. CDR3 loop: CASSDLTGSGTGELFF. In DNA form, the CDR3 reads TGTGCCAGCAGTGATCTGACAGGGTCAGGCACCGGGGAGCTGTTTTTT.

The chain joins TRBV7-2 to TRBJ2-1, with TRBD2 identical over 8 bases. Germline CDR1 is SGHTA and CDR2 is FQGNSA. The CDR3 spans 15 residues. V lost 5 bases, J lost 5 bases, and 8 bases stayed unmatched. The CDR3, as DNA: TGTGCCAGCAGCGGTAGCGGGGCGAAACACAATGAGCAGTTCTTC. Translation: CASSGSGAKHNEQFF.

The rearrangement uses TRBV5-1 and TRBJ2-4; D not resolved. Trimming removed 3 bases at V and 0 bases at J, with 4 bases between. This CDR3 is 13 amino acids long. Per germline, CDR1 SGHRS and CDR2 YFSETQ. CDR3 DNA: TGCGCCAGCAGCTCCTTAGCCAAAAACATTCAGTACTTC. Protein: CASSSLAKNIQYF.

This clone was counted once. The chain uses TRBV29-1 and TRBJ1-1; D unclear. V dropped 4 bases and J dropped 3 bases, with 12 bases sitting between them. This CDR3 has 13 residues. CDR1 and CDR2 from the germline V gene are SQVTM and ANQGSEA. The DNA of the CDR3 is TGCAGCGTTGTGCGGGTTCTGGACACTGAAGCTTTCTTT. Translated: CSVVRVLDTEAFF.